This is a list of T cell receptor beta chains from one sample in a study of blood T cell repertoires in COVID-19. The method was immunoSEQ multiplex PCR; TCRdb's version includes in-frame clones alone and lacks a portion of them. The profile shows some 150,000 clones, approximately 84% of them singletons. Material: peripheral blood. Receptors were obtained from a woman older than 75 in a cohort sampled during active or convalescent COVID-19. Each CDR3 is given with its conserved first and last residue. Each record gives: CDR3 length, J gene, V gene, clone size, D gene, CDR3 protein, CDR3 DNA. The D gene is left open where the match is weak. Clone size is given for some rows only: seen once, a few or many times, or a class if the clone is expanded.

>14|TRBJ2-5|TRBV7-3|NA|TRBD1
CASSPDRGRETQYF
TGTGCCAGCAGCCCGGACAGGGGACGAGAGACCCAGTACTTC
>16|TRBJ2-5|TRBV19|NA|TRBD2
CASSIASPGLEETQYF
TGTGCCAGTAGTATAGCATCACCGGGACTAGAAGAGACCCAGTACTTC
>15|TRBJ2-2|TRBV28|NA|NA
CASSTGTANTGELFF
TGTGCCAGCAGTACCGGGACTGCGAACACCGGGGAGCTGTTTTTT
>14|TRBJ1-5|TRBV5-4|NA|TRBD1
CASSSGGQNQPQHF
TGTGCCAGCAGCTCAGGGGGCCAGAATCAGCCCCAGCATTTT
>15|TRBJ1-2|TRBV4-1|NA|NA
CASSQVPSFNYGYTF
TGCGCCAGCAGCCAAGTCCCCAGTTTTAACTATGGCTACACCTTC
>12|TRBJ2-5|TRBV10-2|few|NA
CASSESGETQYF
TGCGCCAGCAGTGAGTCCGGAGAGACCCAGTACTTC
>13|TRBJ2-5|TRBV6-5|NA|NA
CASSYYEQETQYF
TGTGCCAGCAGTTACTATGAGCAAGAGACCCAGTACTTC
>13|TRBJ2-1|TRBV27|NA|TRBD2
CASRGTNYNEQFF
TGTGCCAGCAGGGGGACTAACTACAATGAGCAGTTCTTC
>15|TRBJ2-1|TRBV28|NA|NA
CASSGAGARSNEQFF
TGTGCCAGCAGTGGGGCGGGGGCGCGGTCGAATGAGCAGTTCTTC
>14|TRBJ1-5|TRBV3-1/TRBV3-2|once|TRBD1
CASSRTGQYQPQHF
TGTGCCAGCAGCCGAACGGGACAGTATCAGCCCCAGCATTTT
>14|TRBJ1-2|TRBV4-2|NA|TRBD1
CASSQGDRAYGYTF
TGTGCCAGCAGCCAAGGGGACAGGGCCTATGGCTACACCTTC
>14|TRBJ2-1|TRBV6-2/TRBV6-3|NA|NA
CASTPRGTYNEQFF
TGTGCCAGCACCCCTCGCGGGACCTACAATGAGCAGTTCTTC
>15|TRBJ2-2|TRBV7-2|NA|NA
CASSLQGQATGELFF
TGTGCCAGCAGCTTACAGGGGCAAGCCACCGGGGAGCTGTTTTTT
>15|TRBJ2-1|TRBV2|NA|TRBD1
CASSVETGGMYEQFF
TGTGCCAGCAGTGTAGAGACAGGGGGTATGTATGAGCAGTTCTTC
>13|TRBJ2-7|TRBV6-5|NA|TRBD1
CASSFDRGNEQYF
TGTGCCAGCAGTTTCGACAGGGGGAACGAGCAGTACTTC
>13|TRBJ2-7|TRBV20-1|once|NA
CSASDGSSYEQYF
TGCAGTGCAAGTGACGGGAGCTCCTACGAGCAGTACTTC
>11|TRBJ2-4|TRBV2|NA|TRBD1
CASSTFDRADF
TGTGCCAGCAGCACCTTCGACAGGGCGGACTTC
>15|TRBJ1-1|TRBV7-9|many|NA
CASSPWGGSDTEAFF
TGTGCCAGCAGCCCCTGGGGAGGTTCAGACACTGAAGCTTTCTTT
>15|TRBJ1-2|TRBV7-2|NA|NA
CASSFKPGMGYGYTF
TGTGCCAGCAGCTTCAAACCCGGGATGGGGTATGGCTACACCTTC
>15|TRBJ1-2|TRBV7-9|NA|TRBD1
CASSLAGTGGVGYTF
TGTGCCAGCAGCTTAGCGGGGACAGGGGGAGTTGGCTACACCTTC
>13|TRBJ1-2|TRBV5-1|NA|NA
CASSPGTNYGYTF
TGCGCCAGCAGCCCCGGGACTAACTATGGCTACACCTTC
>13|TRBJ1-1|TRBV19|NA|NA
CASINTFGTEAFF
TGTGCCAGCATTAATACCTTCGGCACTGAAGCTTTCTTT
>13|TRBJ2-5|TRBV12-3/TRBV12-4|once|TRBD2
CASSLSGEETQYF
TGTGCCAGCAGTTTAAGCGGGGAAGAGACCCAGTACTTC
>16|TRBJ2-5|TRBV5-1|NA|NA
CASVSTHGFSGETQYF
TGCGCCAGCGTCAGCACCCACGGGTTTTCGGGAGAGACCCAGTACTTC
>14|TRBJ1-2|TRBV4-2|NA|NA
CASSPQVANYGYTF
TGTGCCAGCAGCCCGCAGGTAGCTAACTATGGCTACACCTTC
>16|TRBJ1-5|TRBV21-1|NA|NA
CASSKVGQGRWEPQHF
TGTGCCAGCAGCAAAGTAGGACAGGGAAGATGGGAGCCCCAGCATTTT
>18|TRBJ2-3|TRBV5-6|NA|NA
CASSLARGRILSTDTQYF
TGTGCCAGCAGCTTGGCCAGGGGGAGGATCCTTAGCACAGATACGCAGTATTTT
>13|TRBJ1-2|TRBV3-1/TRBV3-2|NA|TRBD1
CASSQDLDRGNTF
TGTGCCAGCAGCCAAGACTTGGACAGGGGAAATACCTTC